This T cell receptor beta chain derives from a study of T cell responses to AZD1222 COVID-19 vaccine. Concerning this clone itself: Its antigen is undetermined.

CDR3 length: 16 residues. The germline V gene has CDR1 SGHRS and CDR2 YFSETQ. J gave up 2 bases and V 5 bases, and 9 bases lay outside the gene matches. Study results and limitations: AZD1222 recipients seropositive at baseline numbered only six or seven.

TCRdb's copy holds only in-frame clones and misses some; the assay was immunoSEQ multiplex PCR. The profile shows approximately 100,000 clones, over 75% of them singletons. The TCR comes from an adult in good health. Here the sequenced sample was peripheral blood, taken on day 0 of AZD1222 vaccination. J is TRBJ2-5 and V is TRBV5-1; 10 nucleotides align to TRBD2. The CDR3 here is CASSHGLAEPQETQYF. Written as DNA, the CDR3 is TGCGCCAGCAGTCATGGACTAGCGGAACCACAAGAGACCCAGTACTTC. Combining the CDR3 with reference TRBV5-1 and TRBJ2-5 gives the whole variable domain KAGVTQTPRYLIKTRGQQVTLSCSPISGHRSVSWYQQTPGQGLQFLFEYFSETQRNKGNFPGRFSGRQFSNSRSEMNVSTLELGDSALYLCASSHGLAEPQETQYFGPGTRLLVL.